The TCR beta chain described here comes from a study of shared clonotypes between healthy human individuals. Study-level background: Per-donor plates numbered three CD4 naive, three CD4 memory, two CD8 naive and one CD8 memory. Study results and limitations: Naive CD4 clonotypes were shared across several donors at roughly 5.3%. It was the few donors that limited the genetic and exposure-history diversity represented.

There are 15 residues in the CDR3. Trimming took 4 bases from V and 7 from J, leaving 17 bases between them. CDR1 and CDR2 (germline): MDHEN, SYDVKM. Of note for this clone: The antigen remains unidentified.

TCRdb's table, derived via immunoSEQ multiplex PCR, lists solely in-frame clones and lacks some. This sample has some 2.3 million clones; 85% to 95% occur once, and the top ten carry 0.3% to 0.4%. Sequencing used naive CD4+ T cells from PBMCs. Subset denoted: CD45RA+ positively selected. The origin of this receptor is a man between 18 and 29 years old in good health. Some clones in this sample may be carry-over from other donors' samples. This rearrangement joins TRBV28 to TRBJ1-5, with D possibly TRBD1 on 6 matching bases. CDR3 loop: CASSSLGQGRQPQHF. The CDR3 nucleotides read TGTGCCAGCAGTTCTTTAGGGCAGGGGAGGCAGCCCCAGCATTTT.